These 17 T cell receptor beta chains originate from one sample sequenced in a study of blood T cell repertoires in COVID-19. The assay was immunoSEQ multiplex PCR, and TCRdb's table has in-frame clones only and misses some. Of almost 300,000 clones listed, around 87% are singletons. Sequenced material: peripheral blood. These receptors were taken from a man in his 70s with acute or convalescent COVID-19.

The chain recombines TRBV11-2 with TRBJ1-2, with 9 positions matching TRBD1. The trim removed 5 bases at V and 6 bases at J, leaving 10 bases unmatched. Looked up from germline, CDR1 is SGHAT and CDR2 is FQNNGV. The CDR3 runs 15 residues. The CDR3 is CASSPSSGTGNGYTF. CDR3 nucleotide sequence: TGTGCCAGCAGCCCCTCCTCTGGGACAGGGAATGGCTACACCTTC.

V is TRBV7-2 and J is TRBJ2-5, with no clear D. CDR1 and CDR2 from the germline V gene are SGHTA and FQGNSA. The ends were cut back, 6 bases at V and 4 bases at J, with 21 bases in the middle. The CDR3 loop spans 16 amino acids. The CDR3 DNA sequence: TGTGCCAGCAGTTTAAGGTTAAGGAGTTTGAGAGAGACCCAGTACTTC. It translates to CASSLRLRSLRETQYF.

The chain employs TRBV19 and TRBJ1-2, with 8 nucleotides matching TRBD1. V was pared by 5 bases and J by 4 bases, with 12 bases of the junction left unmatched. The length of the CDR3 is 16 residues. Germline CDR1 is LNHDA and CDR2 is SQIVND (reference sequence). The chain's CDR3 is CASSGPGGQATYGYTF. As DNA, the CDR3 is TGTGCCAGTAGTGGCCCCGGGGGACAGGCGACCTATGGCTACACCTTC. The whole variable domain, remainder taken from reference TRBV19 and TRBJ1-2, is DGGITQSPKYLFRKEGQNVTLSCEQNLNHDAMYWYRQDPGQGLRLIYYSQIVNDFQKGDIAEGYSVSREKKESFPLTVTSAQKNPTAFYLCASSGPGGQATYGYTFGSGTRLTVV.

The sample holds one count of this clone. The rearrangement uses TRBV10-3 and TRBJ2-7; 12 bases fit TRBD2. Germline CDR1 ENHRY, CDR2 SYGVKD. V shed 8 bases, J shed 6 bases, and the junction held 11 bases outside the gene matches. This CDR3 region has 15 residues. CDR3 DNA sequence: TGTGCCATCCGGTCGGGGACTAGCGGGCCTGTCGAGCAGTACTTC. Translation: CAIRSGTSGPVEQYF.

The rearrangement joins TRBV27 to TRBJ2-7, with D uncertain. The V end was cut by 3 bases, the J end by 6 bases, with 12 bases between. This CDR3 contains 13 residues. CDR1 and CDR2 (germline): MNHEY, SMNVEV (reference sequence). The DNA for the CDR3 is TGTGCCAGCAGTTTTACCCATCTAGGCGAGCAGTACTTC. As protein: CASSFTHLGEQYF.

With respect to this clone: An end of the junction does not agree with germline; a read error may underlie this. The genes are TRBV27 and TRBJ1-4, with D perhaps matching TRBD1 (6 bases). Germline V gene lookup returns CDR1 MNHEY and CDR2 SMNVEV (reference sequence). CDR3 length equals 13 residues. CDR3 DNA sequence: TGTGCCAGCAGTTTAAGCCCACAGGGCCAGATCCATTTT. Amino acids: CASSLSPQGQIHF.

The genes are TRBV4-1 and TRBJ2-5, with 7 bases that match TRBD1. This CDR3 is 15 amino acids long. Germline V gives CDR1 MGHRA, CDR2 YSYEKL. Trimming cost V 1 base and J 4 bases; bases outside gene matches: 6. The CDR3, as DNA: TGCGCCAGCAGCCAAGGGGACAGCCTGAGAGAGACCCAGTACTTC. Translating it yields CASSQGDSLRETQYF.

Comment on this clone: Compared with germline, one end of the junction differs, possibly owing to a read error. V usage is TRBV15 and J usage is TRBJ2-7; the D gene is possibly TRBD1 (6 bases). CDR1 LNHNV and CDR2 YYDKDF come from the germline V gene (reference sequence). The CDR3 loop spans 14 amino acids. CDR3 protein: CATSRDALGGRGHF. The CDR3 DNA reads as TGTGCCACCAGCAGAGATGCCTTAGGGGGTCGTGGGCACTTC.

This chain joins TRBV3-1 (or the pseudogene TRBV3-2) and TRBJ1-1; D not resolved. The V end lost 0 bases, the J end lost 14 bases, and 16 bases lay between the germline ends. The CDR3 runs to 13 residues. Germline CDR1 LGHDT, CDR2 YNNKEL (reference sequence). The CDR3 sequence is CASSQDRLSISFF. In nucleotides, the CDR3 is TGTGCCAGCAGCCAAGATCGGTTGAGTATATCCTTCTTT.

The gene calls are TRBV24-1 and TRBJ2-3; 9 nucleotides align to TRBD1. The CDR3 loop spans 16 amino acids. V was clipped by 4 bases and J by 1 base; unmatched bases: 5. The germline V gene encodes CDR1 KGHDR and CDR2 SFDVKD. The CDR3 sequence is CATSDPGQGGTDTQYF. CDR3 nucleotides: TGTGCCACCAGTGACCCGGGACAGGGCGGCACAGATACGCAGTATTTT.

This clone was detected once. J is TRBJ2-2 and V is TRBV14, with TRBD2 as a possible D gene (6 bases). Trimming took 1 base from V and 4 from J, leaving 16 bases between them. Germline-derived CDR1 and CDR2 are SGHDN and FVKESK. The CDR3 extends over 17 amino acids. The CDR3 reads CASSQGGMWRGTGELFF. The CDR3 bases are TGTGCCAGCAGCCAAGGCGGGATGTGGCGAGGCACCGGGGAGCTGTTTTTT.

The V call is TRBV10-3, the J call TRBJ2-1; the match to TRBD2 covers 9 bases. This CDR3 comprises 15 residues. Germline lookup yields CDR1 ENHRY and CDR2 SYGVKD. V trimming: 4 bases; J trimming: 6 bases; junction bases outside the gene matches: 7. The DNA for the CDR3 is TGTGCCATCAGTGCACTAGCGGGCGCGTCCAATGAGCAGTTCTTC. Residues: CAISALAGASNEQFF.

This clone was seen a single time. The chain carries TRBV5-1 and TRBJ2-1, with TRBD2 matching 9 bases. The V gene's germline CDR1 is SGHRS and CDR2 YFSETQ. The CDR3 consists of 18 residues. V lost 0 bases, J lost 5 bases, and 12 bases stayed unmatched. This CDR3 is CASSLGLTKLAGDNEQFF. CDR3 bases: TGCGCCAGCAGCTTGGGCCTGACTAAGTTAGCGGGGGACAATGAGCAGTTCTTC.

The chain joins TRBV18 to TRBJ2-5; D uncertain. Trimming cost V 4 bases and J 3 bases, with 6 bases left between them. Germline V gives CDR1 KGHSH, CDR2 LQKENI. The CDR3 length is 12 residues. CDR3 sequence (DNA): TGTGCCAGCTCACTACTTAAAGAGACCCAGTACTTC. As protein: CASSLLKETQYF.

The chain has TRBV28 and TRBJ1-4; TRBD1 matches at 8 bases. The J segment lost 8 bases and the V segment lost 4 bases, leaving 6 bases of the junction unmatched. The CDR3 contains 14 residues. Germline V CDR1 and CDR2: MDHEN, SYDVKM. The CDR3 loop reads CASSSGQGWEKLFF. CDR3 nucleotide sequence: TGTGCCAGCAGTTCCGGACAGGGATGGGAAAAACTGTTTTTT.

This clone was seen only a few times. The rearrangement links TRBV10-3 to TRBJ1-6; 8 nucleotides match TRBD1. The CDR3 is made up of 15 amino acids. From germline, CDR1 is ENHRY and CDR2 SYGVKD. V was pared by 6 bases and J by 9 bases, with 10 bases of the junction left unmatched. The CDR3 spells CAIRVDRGRGSPLHF. CDR3 coding DNA: TGTGCCATCAGAGTTGACAGGGGAAGGGGTTCACCCCTCCACTTT.

This chain connects TRBV7-2 to TRBJ2-3, with a possible D match to TRBD1 (6 bases). This CDR3 contains 17 residues. CDR1 and CDR2 from the germline V gene are SGHTA and FQGNSA. V dropped 4 bases and J dropped 4 bases, with 21 bases sitting between them. CDR3 loop: CASSSPRVYRAADTQYF. CDR3 DNA sequence: TGTGCCAGCAGCTCCCCGCGGGTTTACAGGGCTGCAGATACGCAGTATTTT.